The 22 T cell receptor beta chains below were found in one sample sequenced in a study of cytomegalovirus exposure and HLA in healthy donors. The repertoire was sequenced with immunoSEQ multiplex PCR; TCRdb's copy has only in-frame clones and lacks some. The table lists a few hundred thousand clones, 80% to 90% of them singletons. Sequenced: PBMCs. Receptors were obtained from a woman in her late teens or twenties in good health and CMV-seronegative.

V and J are TRBV5-6 and TRBJ2-1, with a weak D call TRBD2 (5 bases). Trimming cost V 1 base and J 7 bases, with 24 bases left between them. The CDR3 is 18 amino acids. The germline V gene encodes CDR1 SGHDT and CDR2 YYEEEE. The CDR3 coding sequence is TGTGCCAGCAGCTTGCCGTTCCCAGGAGGTTTCGGTGGGAATGAGCAGTTCTTC. Translation: CASSLPFPGGFGGNEQFF.

The chain is built from TRBV30 and TRBJ2-1; the match to TRBD2 covers 10 bases. The CDR3 runs 15 residues. CDR1 GTSNPN and CDR2 SVGIG come from the germline V gene (reference sequence). The J segment lost 6 bases and the V segment lost 2 bases, leaving 7 bases of the junction unmatched. Written as DNA, the CDR3 is TGTGCCTGGAGTCCTCTAGCGGGAGAGGCCAATGAGCAGTTCTTC. This gives the protein CAWSPLAGEANEQFF.

This sequence joins TRBV5-1 and TRBJ2-7, with D perhaps matching TRBD2 (6 bases). CDR3 length: 13 residues. Germline V gene sequence: CDR1 SGHRS, CDR2 YFSETQ. Trimming cost V 7 bases and J 2 bases, with 13 bases left between them. The CDR3 DNA reads as TGCGCCAGCGCCCTCGGGAGCCCCTACGAGCAGTACTTC. This encodes CASALGSPYEQYF.

The CDR3 bases are TGTGCCAGCAGCTTAGAGTGGGCAGGTCAAGAGACCCAGTACTTC. It encodes CASSLEWAGQETQYF. This rearrangement joins TRBV11-2 to TRBJ2-5; D call uncertain. V was trimmed by 0 bases and J by 2 bases, leaving 10 bases between them. Germline V gene lookup returns CDR1 SGHAT and CDR2 FQNNGV. The CDR3 is made up of 15 amino acids.

The V and J genes are TRBV7-6 and TRBJ2-5; 9 nucleotides align to TRBD2. CDR1 is SGHVS, CDR2 FNYEAQ, per germline. The CDR3 is 13 residues long. V shed 7 bases and J 3 bases; nucleotides not matched to a gene: 3. The chain's CDR3 is CASTLAGEETQYF. As DNA, the CDR3 is TGTGCCAGCACTTTAGCGGGAGAAGAGACCCAGTACTTC. The full variable domain, completed using reference TRBV7-6 and TRBJ2-5, is GAGVSQSPRYKVTKRGQDVALRCDPISGHVSLYWYRQALGQGPEFLTYFNYEAQQDKSGLPNDRFSAERPEGSISTLTIQRTEQRDSAMYRCASTLAGEETQYFGPGTRLLVL.

The rearrangement joins TRBV28 to TRBJ1-1, with D possibly TRBD1 on 5 matching bases. The ends were cut back, 4 bases at V and 3 bases at J, with 18 bases in the middle. Germline CDR1 reads MDHEN; CDR2 reads SYDVKM. This CDR3 comprises 16 residues. CDR3 bases: TGTGCCAGCAGTTACGACAGCCTTGATATGGACACTGAAGCTTTCTTT. Translation gives CASSYDSLDMDTEAFF.

In this sample, this clone turned up once. V and J are TRBV6-6 and TRBJ2-7; possibly TRBD1 for D (6 bases). V lost 0 bases and J 6 bases, leaving 18 bases between the germline ends. This CDR3 is 16 amino acids long. Germline assignment: CDR1 MNHNY and CDR2 SVGAGI (reference sequence). This chain's CDR3 is CASSYSKGDLGSEQYF. The CDR3 DNA follows: TGTGCCAGCAGTTACTCGAAGGGGGATTTGGGATCCGAGCAGTACTTC.

This chain joins TRBV29-1 and TRBJ2-7; D might be TRBD1 (5 bases). V shed 4 bases and J shed 2 bases, with 15 bases lying between them. CDR1 and CDR2 (germline): SQVTM, ANQGSEA. CDR3 length: 14 residues. Here the CDR3 reads CSVVFWSGTYEQYF. The CDR3 DNA reads as TGCAGCGTTGTTTTCTGGTCAGGGACCTACGAGCAGTACTTC.

The chain recombines TRBV4-1 with TRBJ1-2, with D tentatively TRBD1 (6 bases). The germline gives CDR1 MGHRA, CDR2 YSYEKL. The CDR3 is 16 residues long. Trimming removed 0 bases at V and 0 bases at J, with 11 bases between. The CDR3 loop is CASSQDDRTANYGYTF. CDR3 in DNA: TGCGCCAGCAGCCAAGATGACAGGACTGCTAACTATGGCTACACCTTC.

V is TRBV30 and J is TRBJ1-4; D is unclear. The germline V gene encodes CDR1 GTSNPN and CDR2 SVGIG (reference sequence). The CDR3 has 18 amino acids. The V gene lost 4 bases and the J gene lost 8 bases, with 29 bases spanning the gap. CDR3 DNA sequence: TGTGCCTGGACCAAAGACTCCATCCTCCCATCCCAACGGGAAAAACTGTTTTTT. Its translation: CAWTKDSILPSQREKLFF.

The rearrangement joins TRBV11-3 to TRBJ2-2; D not resolved. The CDR3 length is 14 residues. Germline CDR1 is SGHNT and CDR2 is YENEEA. The V end was cut by 6 bases, the J end by 3 bases, with 11 bases between. The CDR3 region is CASSSGGHTGELFF. In DNA, the CDR3 is TGTGCCAGCAGTTCAGGTGGCCACACCGGGGAGCTGTTTTTT.

The chain uses TRBV28 and TRBJ2-1, with 10 bases aligning to TRBD2. Germline V gene data show CDR1 as MDHEN and CDR2 as SYDVKM. The CDR3 consists of 11 residues. With 5 bases clipped from V and 14 bases from J, the junction kept 3 bases outside the gene matches. The CDR3 DNA follows: TGTGCCAGCAGTCTAGGACTAGCGGAGTTCTTC. It codes for CASSLGLAEFF. Full variable domain (missing parts from reference TRBV28 and TRBJ2-1): DVKVTQSSRYLVKRTGEKVFLECVQDMDHENMFWYRQDPGLGLRLIYFSYDVKMKEKGDIPEGYSVSREKKERFSLILESASTNQTSMYLCASSLGLAEFFGPGTRLTVL.

The CDR3 sequence is CASSRRLAGGGETQYF. CDR3 sequence (DNA): TGTGCCAGCAGCCGAAGACTAGCGGGAGGGGGAGAGACCCAGTACTTC. The chain has TRBV11-1 and TRBJ2-5, with 14 positions matching TRBD2. Germline CDR1 is SGHAT and CDR2 is FQDESV (reference sequence). V shed 5 bases and J 4 bases; nucleotides not matched to a gene: 6. This CDR3 has 16 residues. Based on the CDR3 plus reference TRBV11-1 and TRBJ2-5, the full variable domain is EAEVAQSPRYKITEKSQAVAFWCDPISGHATLYWYRQILGQGPELLVQFQDESVVDDSQLPKDRFSAERLKGVDSTLKIQPAELGDSAMYLCASSRRLAGGGETQYFGPGTRLLVL.

This chain links TRBV7-3 with TRBJ2-3, with D possibly matching TRBD1 (5 bases). With 5 bases removed from V and 2 bases from J, the gap between germline ends came to 11 bases. This CDR3 is 14 amino acids long. Germline assignment: CDR1 SGHTA and CDR2 FQGTGA. DNA of the CDR3: TGTGCCAGCAGCCAAACGGACACCACAGATACGCAGTATTTT. It specifies CASSQTDTTDTQYF. The full variable domain, with the rest looked up from reference TRBV7-3 and TRBJ2-3, is GAGVSQTPSNKVTEKGKYVELRCDPISGHTALYWYRQSLGQGPEFLIYFQGTGAADDSGLPNDRFFAVRPEGSVSTLKIQRTERGDSAVYLCASSQTDTTDTQYFGPGTRLTVL.

V gene TRBV19 combines with J gene TRBJ2-7, with D perhaps TRBD2 (6 bases). Trimming left V 5 bases short and J 4 bases short, with 9 bases between. This CDR3 contains 12 residues. Germline CDR1 is LNHDA and CDR2 is SQIVND (reference sequence). The CDR3 sequence: CASSSGLYEQYF. CDR3 DNA sequence: TGTGCCAGTAGTTCGGGACTTTACGAGCAGTACTTC.

The chain links TRBV23-1 to TRBJ2-1; TRBD2 might be the D (6 bases). TRBV23-1 is an ORF; its function is uncertain. The CDR3 loop spans 15 amino acids. The V gene lost 3 bases and the J gene lost 8 bases, with 17 bases spanning the gap. The CDR3 is CASSHPGRRRYEQFF. In DNA form, the CDR3 reads TGCGCCAGCAGTCATCCAGGGAGGCGAAGGTATGAGCAGTTCTTC.

This clone was seen just once. The chain carries TRBV28 and TRBJ1-2, with D hard to call. This CDR3 is 14 amino acids long. The V and J ends lost 5 bases and 4 bases respectively, with 14 bases between them. Germline V gene data show CDR1 as MDHEN and CDR2 as SYDVKM. This CDR3 is CASSPTRRGYGYTF. DNA of the CDR3: TGTGCCAGCAGTCCCACCCGACGGGGCTATGGCTACACCTTC.

The chain uses TRBV5-1 and TRBJ2-3; 9 nucleotides agree with TRBD2. This CDR3 is 16 amino acids long. The V gene's germline CDR1 is SGHRS and CDR2 YFSETQ. V shed 4 bases, J shed 3 bases, and the junction held 9 bases outside the gene matches. The CDR3 spells CASSLKFSGRTDTQYF. The DNA for the CDR3 is TGCGCCAGCAGCCTCAAATTTAGCGGGAGAACAGATACGCAGTATTTT.

The chain combines TRBV2 with TRBJ1-1; possibly TRBD1 for D (5 bases). V was cut by 1 base and J by 5 bases, with 17 bases left in between. Per germline, CDR1 SNHLY and CDR2 FYNNEI. The CDR3 is 16 amino acids. CDR3: CASSEGPAVGGTEAFF. The DNA of the CDR3 is TGTGCCAGCAGTGAAGGGCCCGCGGTCGGGGGGACTGAAGCTTTCTTT. Variable domain in full (rest from reference TRBV2 and TRBJ1-1): EPEVTQTPSHQVTQMGQEVILRCVPISNHLYFYWYRQILGQKVEFLVSFYNNEISEKSEIFDDQFSVERPDGSNFTLKIRSTKLEDSAMYFCASSEGPAVGGTEAFFGQGTRLTVV.

This chain links TRBV2 with TRBJ1-1; no definite D call. CDR3 length: 15 residues. Trimming left V 2 bases short and J 3 bases short, with 13 bases between. Germline CDR1 SNHLY, CDR2 FYNNEI. CDR3 protein: CASSEIGSAYTEAFF. CDR3 nucleotide sequence: TGTGCCAGCAGTGAAATCGGGTCAGCATACACTGAAGCTTTCTTT. Full variable domain (missing parts from reference TRBV2 and TRBJ1-1): EPEVTQTPSHQVTQMGQEVILRCVPISNHLYFYWYRQILGQKVEFLVSFYNNEISEKSEIFDDQFSVERPDGSNFTLKIRSTKLEDSAMYFCASSEIGSAYTEAFFGQGTRLTVV.

This chain uses TRBV4-2 with TRBJ2-7; 7 nucleotides align to TRBD1. This CDR3 is built from 13 residues. Germline values: CDR1 LGHNA, CDR2 YNFKEQ. J gave up 4 bases and V 3 bases, and 3 bases lay outside the gene matches. Written as DNA, the CDR3 is TGTGCCAGCAGCCAGGAACAGGGGTACGAGCAGTACTTC. Amino acid sequence: CASSQEQGYEQYF.

This clone has only a few counts. V and J are TRBV10-3 and TRBJ1-5, with D hard to call. The V gene's germline CDR1 is ENHRY and CDR2 SYGVKD. V was shortened by 8 bases and J by 9 bases, with 8 bases between the two germline ends. CDR3 length equals 10 residues. The CDR3 loop reads CAIPIRPQHF. The CDR3, as DNA: TGTGCCATCCCTATCCGGCCCCAGCATTTT.